This TCR beta chain stems from a study of shared clonotypes between healthy human individuals. Overall study: The plates for each donor numbered three CD4 naive, three CD4 memory, two CD8 naive and one CD8 memory. Study-level findings and limits: Shared clonotypes: approximately 4.5% naive CD4, around 3.7% naive CD8, roughly 2.4% memory CD4, about 0.41% memory CD8.

Germline V CDR1 and CDR2: MGHDK, SYGVNS. There are 15 residues in the CDR3. Profiling relied on immunoSEQ multiplex PCR, and the TCRdb table lists in-frame clones only, not all of them. This sample yields hundreds of thousands of clones, of which around 96% are seen a single time; roughly 0.12% belongs to the top ten. It was CD45RO-negative cells, positively selected for CCR7, that made up naive CD8 cells, with terminally differentiated effector memory CD45RA+ cells excluded. Remarks on this clone: Its antigen is undetermined. One end of the junction fails to match germline, which may point to a read error.

V gene TRBV25-1 combines with J gene TRBJ2-7; 7 nucleotides agree with TRBD1. The sequenced sample was naive CD8+ T cells sorted from blood. The receptor comes from a woman aged 25 to 45 in good health. The CDR3 loop is CASSSWRGGSDEQYF. The DNA for the CDR3 is TGTGCCAGCAGTTCGTGGCGAGGGGGCTCCGACGAGCAGTACTTC.